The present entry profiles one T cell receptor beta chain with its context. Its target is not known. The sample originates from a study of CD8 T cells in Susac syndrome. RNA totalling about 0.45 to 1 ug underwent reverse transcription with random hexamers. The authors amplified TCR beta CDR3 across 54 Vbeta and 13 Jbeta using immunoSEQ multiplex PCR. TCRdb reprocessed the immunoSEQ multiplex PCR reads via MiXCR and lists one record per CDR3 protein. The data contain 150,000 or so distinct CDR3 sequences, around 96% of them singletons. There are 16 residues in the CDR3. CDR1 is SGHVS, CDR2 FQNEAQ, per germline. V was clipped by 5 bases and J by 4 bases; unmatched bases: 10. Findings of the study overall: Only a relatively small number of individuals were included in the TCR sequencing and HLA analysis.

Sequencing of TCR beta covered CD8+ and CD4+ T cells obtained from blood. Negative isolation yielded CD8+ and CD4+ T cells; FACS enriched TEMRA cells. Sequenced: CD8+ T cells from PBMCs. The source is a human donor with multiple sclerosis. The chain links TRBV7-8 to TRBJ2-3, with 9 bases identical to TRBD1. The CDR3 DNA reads TGTGCCAGCAGCCCTCCAGGACAGGGGTTTTCAGATACGCAGTATTTT. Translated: CASSPPGQGFSDTQYF.